These T cell receptor beta chains were read from a single sample in a study of blood T cell repertoires in COVID-19. TCRdb's copy holds only in-frame clones and misses some; the assay was immunoSEQ multiplex PCR. The sample records 180,000 or so clones, around 82% being singletons. Sequencing was performed on peripheral blood. The receptors stem from a woman aged 80 or over with acute or convalescent COVID-19. Both conserved end residues are part of each CDR3. Each record gives: V gene, J gene, clone size, D gene, CDR3 DNA, CDR3 protein. The D gene is left open where the match is weak. Not every row has a clone size; where given, it reads once, few, many or a size class.

v_call: TRBV9; j_call: TRBJ2-1; clone_size: -; d_call: TRBD2; cdr3_nt: TGTGCCAGCCACCTGCTAGCGGGAGAATACAATGAGCAGTTCTTC; cdr3_aa: CASHLLAGEYNEQFF
v_call: TRBV7-2; j_call: TRBJ2-7; clone_size: few; d_call: -; cdr3_nt: TGTGCCAGCAGCTTTTCGGTTGACTTCTACGAGCAGTACTTC; cdr3_aa: CASSFSVDFYEQYF
v_call: TRBV7-9; j_call: TRBJ1-6; clone_size: -; d_call: TRBD1; cdr3_nt: TGTGCCAGCAGCTCGACAGGGGGAAGGAGCTCCTATAATTCACCCCTCCACTTT; cdr3_aa: CASSSTGGRSSYNSPLHF
v_call: TRBV4-1; j_call: TRBJ1-2; clone_size: -; d_call: -; cdr3_nt: TGCGCCAGCAGCCAAGAAACACAGGCCGGTTGGCGCTACACCTTC; cdr3_aa: CASSQETQAGWRYTF
v_call: TRBV7-3; j_call: TRBJ2-1; clone_size: -; d_call: TRBD2; cdr3_nt: TGTGCCAGCAGCCCGAGCGGGAGCTCCTACAATGAGCAGTTCTTC; cdr3_aa: CASSPSGSSYNEQFF
v_call: TRBV7-9; j_call: TRBJ1-2; clone_size: few; d_call: -; cdr3_nt: TGTGCCAGCCGCAAGGGTTTAGCGGACAACTATGGCTACACCTTC; cdr3_aa: CASRKGLADNYGYTF
v_call: TRBV11-3; j_call: TRBJ1-2; clone_size: -; d_call: -; cdr3_nt: TGTGCCAGCAGCGGGAATCGGGGTGCCGGCTACACCTTC; cdr3_aa: CASSGNRGAGYTF
v_call: TRBV30; j_call: TRBJ2-6; clone_size: -; d_call: TRBD2; cdr3_nt: TGTGCCTCGGGACTAGCGGGAATATCTGGGGCCAACGTCCTGACTTTC; cdr3_aa: CASGLAGISGANVLTF
v_call: TRBV5-1; j_call: TRBJ2-7; clone_size: many; d_call: TRBD2; cdr3_nt: TGCGCCAGCAGCTTGGCCGTGGTAGCGGGTAGCTCCTACGAGCAGTACTTC; cdr3_aa: CASSLAVVAGSSYEQYF
v_call: TRBV5-4; j_call: TRBJ2-7; clone_size: -; d_call: TRBD1; cdr3_nt: TGTGCCAGCAGGCAAACAGGGGCCTCCGAGCAGTACTTC; cdr3_aa: CASRQTGASEQYF
v_call: TRBV5-4; j_call: TRBJ1-3; clone_size: -; d_call: -; cdr3_nt: TGTGCCAGCAGCCCACTCCCGGGAGGAAACACCATATATTTT; cdr3_aa: CASSPLPGGNTIYF
v_call: TRBV19; j_call: TRBJ1-1; clone_size: -; d_call: TRBD1; cdr3_nt: TGTGCCAGTAGGATAGACAGGGACACTGAAGCTTTCTTT; cdr3_aa: CASRIDRDTEAFF
v_call: TRBV30; j_call: TRBJ2-2; clone_size: once; d_call: -; cdr3_nt: TGTGCCTGGGGTGGCGGGGTCCTTGGCGGGGAGCTGTTTTTT; cdr3_aa: CAWGGGVLGGELFF
v_call: TRBV7-2; j_call: TRBJ2-7; clone_size: -; d_call: -; cdr3_nt: TGTGCCAGCAGCTTAGAGGGGTTCTACGAGCAGTACTTC; cdr3_aa: CASSLEGFYEQYF
v_call: TRBV2; j_call: TRBJ2-1; clone_size: -; d_call: TRBD2; cdr3_nt: TGTGCCAGCAGTCGCGGGGGACCTGAGCAGTTCTTC; cdr3_aa: CASSRGGPEQFF
v_call: TRBV27; j_call: TRBJ2-5; clone_size: -; d_call: TRBD1; cdr3_nt: TGTGCCAGCAGTTTAACCGGGACAGGGGGCGAAGAGACCCAGTACTTC; cdr3_aa: CASSLTGTGGEETQYF
v_call: TRBV5-4; j_call: TRBJ2-1; clone_size: -; d_call: -; cdr3_nt: TGTGCCAGCAGCCTCGGAGCGGGTGGGTCCTACAATGAGCAGTTCTTC; cdr3_aa: CASSLGAGGSYNEQFF
v_call: TRBV11-3; j_call: TRBJ2-1; clone_size: -; d_call: -; cdr3_nt: TGTGCCAGCAGCTTAGGGTGGGGGGGCCACAATGAGCAGTTCTTC; cdr3_aa: CASSLGWGGHNEQFF
v_call: TRBV10-3; j_call: TRBJ2-7; clone_size: -; d_call: TRBD1; cdr3_nt: TGTGCCATCAGGGGAACCGGGACAGGGTTTGACGAGCAGTACTTC; cdr3_aa: CAIRGTGTGFDEQYF
v_call: TRBV5-1; j_call: TRBJ1-1; clone_size: -; d_call: -; cdr3_nt: TGCGCCAGCAGCTTGGCCACAGGGAGGGTGACTGAAGCTTTCTTT; cdr3_aa: CASSLATGRVTEAFF
v_call: TRBV6-2/TRBV6-3; j_call: TRBJ1-5; clone_size: -; d_call: TRBD1; cdr3_nt: TGTGCCAGCAGTTACCGCTGGGGGACAGGGGGCAGGTTGAGCAATCAGCCCCAGCATTTT; cdr3_aa: CASSYRWGTGGRLSNQPQHF
v_call: TRBV6-2/TRBV6-3; j_call: TRBJ2-3; clone_size: -; d_call: -; cdr3_nt: TGTGCCAGCAGCCTGGATGGCGGTTACACAGATACGCAGTATTTT; cdr3_aa: CASSLDGGYTDTQYF
v_call: TRBV7-2; j_call: TRBJ1-2; clone_size: -; d_call: -; cdr3_nt: TGTGCCAGCAGCTTACCAGGCGGGGGGCGCGGAGGCTACACCTTC; cdr3_aa: CASSLPGGGRGGYTF
v_call: TRBV18; j_call: TRBJ1-6; clone_size: -; d_call: -; cdr3_nt: TGTGCCAGCTCCGGACAGTCGACACCCCTCCACTTT; cdr3_aa: CASSGQSTPLHF
v_call: TRBV14; j_call: TRBJ2-2; clone_size: once; d_call: -; cdr3_nt: TGTGCCAGCAGCTCCCAGTTGGCACAGAACACCGGGGAGCTGTTTTTT; cdr3_aa: CASSSQLAQNTGELFF
v_call: TRBV6-2/TRBV6-3; j_call: TRBJ2-5; clone_size: -; d_call: TRBD1; cdr3_nt: TGTGCCAGCAGTTACGGGGACAGGGAGACCCAGTACTTC; cdr3_aa: CASSYGDRETQYF
v_call: TRBV5-1; j_call: TRBJ2-7; clone_size: -; d_call: TRBD1; cdr3_nt: TGCGCCAGCAGCTTGGGGCGACAGGGCAACGACGAGCAGTACTTC; cdr3_aa: CASSLGRQGNDEQYF
v_call: TRBV5-6; j_call: TRBJ2-1; clone_size: -; d_call: TRBD2; cdr3_nt: TGTGCCACCTCAGCGGTGGCGGGAGGTTACAATGAGCAGTTCTTC; cdr3_aa: CATSAVAGGYNEQFF
v_call: TRBV5-1; j_call: TRBJ2-3; clone_size: -; d_call: TRBD2; cdr3_nt: TGCGCCAGCAGCCGTAACCCTAGCGGGAGAACAGATACGCAGTATTTT; cdr3_aa: CASSRNPSGRTDTQYF
v_call: TRBV4-3; j_call: TRBJ2-5; clone_size: -; d_call: TRBD1; cdr3_nt: TGCGCCAGCAGCCGCGGCGCCCCAGGGGGAGCGCTTTCGGAGACCCAGTACTTC; cdr3_aa: CASSRGAPGGALSETQYF
v_call: TRBV6-5; j_call: TRBJ2-5; clone_size: -; d_call: -; cdr3_nt: TGTGCCAGCAGTATAAGCGGGACCCAGTACTTC; cdr3_aa: CASSISGTQYF
v_call: TRBV6-4; j_call: TRBJ2-1; clone_size: -; d_call: TRBD1; cdr3_nt: TGTGCCACCAGACAGGGGGTTTTTCAGTTCTTC; cdr3_aa: CATRQGVFQFF
v_call: TRBV30; j_call: TRBJ1-1; clone_size: -; d_call: -; cdr3_nt: TGTGCCTGGAGTCCCGAGTCTTGGTCGAACACTGAAGCTTTCTTT; cdr3_aa: CAWSPESWSNTEAFF